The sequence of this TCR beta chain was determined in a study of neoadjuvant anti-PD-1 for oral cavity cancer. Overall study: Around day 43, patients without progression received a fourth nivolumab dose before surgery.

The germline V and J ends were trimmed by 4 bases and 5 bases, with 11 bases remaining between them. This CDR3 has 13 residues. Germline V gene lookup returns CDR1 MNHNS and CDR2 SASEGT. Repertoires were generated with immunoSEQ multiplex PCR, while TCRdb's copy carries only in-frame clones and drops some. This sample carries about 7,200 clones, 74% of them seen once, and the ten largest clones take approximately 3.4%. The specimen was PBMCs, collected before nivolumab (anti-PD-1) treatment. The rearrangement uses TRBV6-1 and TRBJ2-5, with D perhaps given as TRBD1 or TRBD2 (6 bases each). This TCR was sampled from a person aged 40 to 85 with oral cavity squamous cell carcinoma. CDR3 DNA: TGTGCCAGCAGTGGGGGGGCGCGGGAGACCCAGTACTTC. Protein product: CASSGGARETQYF.